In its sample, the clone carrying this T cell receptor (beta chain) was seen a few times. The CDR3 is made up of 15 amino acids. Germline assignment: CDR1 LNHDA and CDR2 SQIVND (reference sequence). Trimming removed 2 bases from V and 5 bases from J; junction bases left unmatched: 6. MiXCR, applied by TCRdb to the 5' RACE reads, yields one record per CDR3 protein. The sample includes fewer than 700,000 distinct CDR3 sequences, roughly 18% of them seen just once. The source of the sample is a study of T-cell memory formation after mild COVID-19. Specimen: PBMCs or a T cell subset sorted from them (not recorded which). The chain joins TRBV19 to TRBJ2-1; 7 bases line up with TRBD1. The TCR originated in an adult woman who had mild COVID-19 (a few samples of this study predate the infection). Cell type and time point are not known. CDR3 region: CASSITDRAHNEQFF. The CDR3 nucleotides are TGTGCCAGTAGTATAACTGACAGGGCCCACAATGAGCAGTTCTTC.